The T cell receptor (beta chain) described here comes from a study of T cells in women clearing cervical HPV infection. Study context: Cases: HPV16-related CIN3 or worse on histology, 2 invasive cancers. With HLA typing for only a few women, HLA confounding remains possible. Study results and caveats: Cases carried less TRBV6-7 than controls: 0.11% versus 0.16%.

TCRdb keeps only in-frame clones here, not all; method: immunoSEQ multiplex PCR. The table for this sample gives 25,000 to 30,000 clones. CDR3 length: 16 residues. Per germline, CDR1 SGHRS and CDR2 YFSETQ. V shed 3 bases, J shed 9 bases, and the junction held 9 bases outside the gene matches. As concerns this clone: Its target is not known. The DNA ends 3 residues before the CDR3 does, and the rest of the CDR3 is filled in from the germline J gene.

All participants had a single incident cervical HPV16 infection, and prevalent HPV16 infections were excluded. This TCR derives from a woman aged 18 to 75 with a cervical HPV16 infection that either progressed to CIN3+ or cleared (not recorded which). Sequencing was carried out using blood buffy coat. J is TRBJ1-6 and V is TRBV5-1; the match to TRBD1 covers 10 bases. The covered CDR3 bases are TGCGCCAGCAGCTCGTCAATGACAGGGGGCGTTTCACCC. Amino acids: CASSSSMTGGVSP. The CDR3 as a whole reads CASSSSMTGGVSPLHF.